This TCR beta chain was profiled in a study of cytomegalovirus exposure and HLA in healthy donors. Looking at the study overall: T cells numbering about 179 million yielded some 110 million unique TCR beta sequences in an earlier analysis. Notes on the study in general: At a 0.05 false discovery rate, a later analysis found 16,951 TCR beta sequences to be associated with HLA alleles. The study recorded 150 to 200 TCR beta chains that were cytomegalovirus-associated.

The PCR used 60 Vbeta and 13 Jbeta primers. The protocol was immunoSEQ multiplex PCR, while the TCRdb copy is restricted to in-frame clones and leaves out a portion. This sample has around 160,000 clones, with 70% to 75% found just once. With regard to this clone: The antigen is undetermined.

V shed 0 bases and J 7 bases; nucleotides not matched to a gene: 6. From germline, CDR1 is SGHRS and CDR2 YFSETQ. This CDR3 contains 15 residues. This receptor was taken from a man aged 18 to 29 in good health and CMV-seropositive. Sequencing was performed on PBMCs. The chain couples TRBV5-1 to TRBJ1-2; the match to TRBD1 covers 10 bases. CDR3 in DNA: TGCGCCAGCAGCTTGGCACCGGGACAGGGGCTTGGCTACACCTTC. Translated: CASSLAPGQGLGYTF.